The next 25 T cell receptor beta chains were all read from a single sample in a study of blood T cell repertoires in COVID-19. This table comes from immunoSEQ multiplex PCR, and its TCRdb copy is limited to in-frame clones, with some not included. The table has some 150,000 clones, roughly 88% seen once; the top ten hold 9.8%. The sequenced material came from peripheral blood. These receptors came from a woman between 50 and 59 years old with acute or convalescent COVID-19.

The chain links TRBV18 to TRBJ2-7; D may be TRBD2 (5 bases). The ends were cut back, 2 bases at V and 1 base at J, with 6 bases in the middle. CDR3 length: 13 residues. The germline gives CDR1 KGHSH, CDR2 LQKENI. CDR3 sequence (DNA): TGTGCCAGCTCACCAGGACTTTCCTACGAGCAGTACTTC. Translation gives CASSPGLSYEQYF. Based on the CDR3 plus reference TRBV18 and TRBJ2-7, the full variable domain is NAGVMQNPRHLVRRRGQEARLRCSPMKGHSHVYWYRQLPEEGLKFMVYLQKENIIDESGMPKERFSAEFPKEGPSILRIQQVVRGDSAAYFCASSPGLSYEQYFGPGTRLTVT.

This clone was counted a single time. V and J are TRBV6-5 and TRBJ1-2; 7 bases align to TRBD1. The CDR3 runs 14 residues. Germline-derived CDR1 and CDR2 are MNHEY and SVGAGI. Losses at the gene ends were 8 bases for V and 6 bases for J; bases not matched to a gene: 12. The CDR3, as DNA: TGTGCCAGCCACCTCGGACAGGCGAGGAATGGCTACACCTTC. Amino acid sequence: CASHLGQARNGYTF.

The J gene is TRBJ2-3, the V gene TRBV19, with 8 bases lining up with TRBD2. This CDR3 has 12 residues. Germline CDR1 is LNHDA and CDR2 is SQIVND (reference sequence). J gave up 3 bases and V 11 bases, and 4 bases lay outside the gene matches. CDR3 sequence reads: CACGRPTDTQYF. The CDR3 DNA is TGTGCCTGCGGGAGGCCAACAGATACGCAGTATTTT.

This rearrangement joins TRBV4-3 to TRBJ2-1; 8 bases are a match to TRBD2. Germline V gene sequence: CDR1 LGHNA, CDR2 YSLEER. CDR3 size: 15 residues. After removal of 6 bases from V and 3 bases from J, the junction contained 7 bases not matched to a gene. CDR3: CASRPGTRDYNEQFF. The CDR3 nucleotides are TGCGCCAGCAGGCCGGGGACTAGAGACTACAATGAGCAGTTCTTC.

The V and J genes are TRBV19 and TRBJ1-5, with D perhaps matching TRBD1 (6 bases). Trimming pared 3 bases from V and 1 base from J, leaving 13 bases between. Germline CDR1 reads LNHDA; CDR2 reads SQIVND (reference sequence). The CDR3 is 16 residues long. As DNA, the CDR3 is TGTGCCAGTAGTATCTGGGCAGGGGAGAGCAATCAGCCCCAGCATTTT. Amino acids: CASSIWAGESNQPQHF.

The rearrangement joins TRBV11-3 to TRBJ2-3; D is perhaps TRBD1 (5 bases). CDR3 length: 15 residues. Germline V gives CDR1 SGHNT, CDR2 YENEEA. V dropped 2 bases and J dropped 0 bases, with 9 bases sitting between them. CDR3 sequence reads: CASSLMGQSTDTQYF. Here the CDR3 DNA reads TGTGCCAGCAGCTTAATGGGGCAGAGCACAGATACGCAGTATTTT. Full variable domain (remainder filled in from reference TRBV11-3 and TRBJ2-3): EAGVVQSPRYKIIEKKQPVAFWCNPISGHNTLYWYLQNLGQGPELLIRYENEEAVDDSQLPKDRFSAERLKGVDSTLKIQPAELGDSAVYLCASSLMGQSTDTQYFGPGTRLTVL.

The CDR3 DNA follows: TGTGCCAGCAGCTTAACCCCCCTAGCTGCGTTCTGGTACTTC. This sequence encodes CASSLTPLAAFWYF. The chain joins TRBV11-3 to TRBJ2-5; the D gene is possibly TRBD2 (5 bases). Germline V CDR1 and CDR2: SGHNT, YENEEA. The V and J ends lost 2 bases and 13 bases respectively, with 20 bases between them. The CDR3 loop spans 14 amino acids. The full variable domain, rest sourced from reference TRBV11-3 and TRBJ2-5, is EAGVVQSPRYKIIEKKQPVAFWCNPISGHNTLYWYLQNLGQGPELLIRYENEEAVDDSQLPKDRFSAERLKGVDSTLKIQPAELGDSAVYLCASSLTPLAAFWYFGPGTRLLVL.

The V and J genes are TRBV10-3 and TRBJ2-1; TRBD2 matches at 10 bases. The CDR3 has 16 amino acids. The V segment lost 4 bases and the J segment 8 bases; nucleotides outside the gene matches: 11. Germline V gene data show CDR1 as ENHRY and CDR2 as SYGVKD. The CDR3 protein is CAISGILAGAGHEQFF. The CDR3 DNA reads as TGTGCCATCAGTGGTATTCTAGCGGGAGCTGGCCATGAGCAGTTCTTC.

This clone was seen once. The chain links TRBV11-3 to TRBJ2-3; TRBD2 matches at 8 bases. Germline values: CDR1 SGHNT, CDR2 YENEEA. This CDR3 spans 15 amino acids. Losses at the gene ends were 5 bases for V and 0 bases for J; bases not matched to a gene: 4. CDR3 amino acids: CASSLTSGSTDTQYF. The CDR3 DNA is TGTGCCAGCAGCCTCACTAGCGGCAGCACAGATACGCAGTATTTT.

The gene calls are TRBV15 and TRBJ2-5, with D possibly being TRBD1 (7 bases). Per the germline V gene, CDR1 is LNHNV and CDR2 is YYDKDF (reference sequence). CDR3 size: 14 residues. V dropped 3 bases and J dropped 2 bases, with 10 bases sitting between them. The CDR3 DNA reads TGTGCCACCAGCAGCGGGGGACAGCAAGAGACCCAGTACTTC. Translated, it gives CATSSGGQQETQYF.

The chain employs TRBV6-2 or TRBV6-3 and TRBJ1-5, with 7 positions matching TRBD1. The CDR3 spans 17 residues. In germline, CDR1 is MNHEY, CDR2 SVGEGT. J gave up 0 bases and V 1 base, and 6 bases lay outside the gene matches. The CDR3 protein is CASSYWGQPYSNQPQHF. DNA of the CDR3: TGTGCCAGCAGTTACTGGGGACAGCCGTATAGCAATCAGCCCCAGCATTTT.

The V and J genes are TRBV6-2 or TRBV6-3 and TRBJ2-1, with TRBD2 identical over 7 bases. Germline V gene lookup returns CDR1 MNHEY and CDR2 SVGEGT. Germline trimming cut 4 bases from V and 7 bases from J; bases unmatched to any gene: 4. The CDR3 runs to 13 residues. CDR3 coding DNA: TGTGCCAGCAGTTGGGCGCGGGGGAATGAGCAGTTCTTC. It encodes CASSWARGNEQFF.

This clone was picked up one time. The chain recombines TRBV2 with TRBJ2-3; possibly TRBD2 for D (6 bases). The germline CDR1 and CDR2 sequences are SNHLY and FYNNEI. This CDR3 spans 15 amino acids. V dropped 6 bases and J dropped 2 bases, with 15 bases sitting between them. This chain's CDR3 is CASSVAVEDTDTQYF. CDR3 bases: TGTGCCAGCAGCGTAGCGGTAGAAGACACAGATACGCAGTATTTT.

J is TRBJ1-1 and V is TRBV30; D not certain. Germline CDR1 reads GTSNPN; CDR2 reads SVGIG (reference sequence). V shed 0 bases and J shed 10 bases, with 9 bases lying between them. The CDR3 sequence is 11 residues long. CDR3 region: CAWSVSQVAFF. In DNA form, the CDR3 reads TGTGCCTGGAGTGTAAGTCAGGTAGCTTTCTTT.

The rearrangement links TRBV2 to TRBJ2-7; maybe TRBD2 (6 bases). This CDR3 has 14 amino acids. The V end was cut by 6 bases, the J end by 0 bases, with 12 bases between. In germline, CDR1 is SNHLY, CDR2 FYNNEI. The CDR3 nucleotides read TGTGCCAGCAGCCCCCTAGCGTCCTCCTACGAGCAGTACTTC. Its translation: CASSPLASSYEQYF.

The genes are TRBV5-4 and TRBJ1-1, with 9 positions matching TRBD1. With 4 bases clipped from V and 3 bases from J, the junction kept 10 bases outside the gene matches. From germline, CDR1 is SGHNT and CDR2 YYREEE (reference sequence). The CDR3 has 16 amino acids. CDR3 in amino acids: CASSRTGQGTDTEAFF. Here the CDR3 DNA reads TGTGCCAGCAGCAGAACGGGACAGGGAACTGACACTGAAGCTTTCTTT.

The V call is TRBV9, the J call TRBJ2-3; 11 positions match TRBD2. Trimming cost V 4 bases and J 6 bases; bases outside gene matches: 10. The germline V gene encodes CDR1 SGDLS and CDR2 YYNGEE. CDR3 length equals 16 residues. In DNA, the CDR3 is TGTGCCAGCAGCAGGGAGACTAGCGGGATTAGGGATACGCAGTATTTT. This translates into CASSRETSGIRDTQYF.

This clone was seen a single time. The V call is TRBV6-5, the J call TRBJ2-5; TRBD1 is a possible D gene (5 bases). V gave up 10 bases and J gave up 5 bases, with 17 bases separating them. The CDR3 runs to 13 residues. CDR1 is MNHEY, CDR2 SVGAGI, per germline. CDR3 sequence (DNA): TGTGCCAATCAGTTCAGGGATGGGGAGACCCAGTACTTC. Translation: CANQFRDGETQYF.

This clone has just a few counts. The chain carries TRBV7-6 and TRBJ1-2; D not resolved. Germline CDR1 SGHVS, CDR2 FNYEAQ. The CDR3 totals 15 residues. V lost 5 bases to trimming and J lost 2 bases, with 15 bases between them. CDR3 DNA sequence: TGTGCCAGCAGCCCCACGAGGCTCCCCAACTATGGCTACACCTTC. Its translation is CASSPTRLPNYGYTF.

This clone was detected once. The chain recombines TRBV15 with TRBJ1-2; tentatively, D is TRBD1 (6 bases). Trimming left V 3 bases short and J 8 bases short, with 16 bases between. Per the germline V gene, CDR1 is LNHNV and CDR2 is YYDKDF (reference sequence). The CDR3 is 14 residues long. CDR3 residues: CATSSTGSAGGYTF. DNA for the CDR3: TGTGCCACCAGCAGCACAGGGTCGGCAGGCGGCTACACCTTC.

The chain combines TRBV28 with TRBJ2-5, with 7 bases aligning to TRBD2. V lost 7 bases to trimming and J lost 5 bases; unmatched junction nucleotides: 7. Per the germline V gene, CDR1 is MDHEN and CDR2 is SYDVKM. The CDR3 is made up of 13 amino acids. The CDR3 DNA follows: TGTGCCAGCAAGAGGGAGGGCTGGGAGACCCAGTACTTC. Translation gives CASKREGWETQYF. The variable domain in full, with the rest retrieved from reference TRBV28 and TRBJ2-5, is DVKVTQSSRYLVKRTGEKVFLECVQDMDHENMFWYRQDPGLGLRLIYFSYDVKMKEKGDIPEGYSVSREKKERFSLILESASTNQTSMYLCASKREGWETQYFGPGTRLLVL.

CDR3 nucleotides: TGTGCCAGCAGCCGGAAGGGGCTAGCGGGAGATACGCAGTATTTT. Its translation: CASSRKGLAGDTQYF. The rearrangement uses TRBV7-6 and TRBJ2-3; 8 nucleotides agree with TRBD2. CDR1 and CDR2 (germline): SGHVS, FNYEAQ. CDR3 length: 15 residues. With 5 bases clipped from V and 5 bases from J, the junction kept 9 bases outside the gene matches.

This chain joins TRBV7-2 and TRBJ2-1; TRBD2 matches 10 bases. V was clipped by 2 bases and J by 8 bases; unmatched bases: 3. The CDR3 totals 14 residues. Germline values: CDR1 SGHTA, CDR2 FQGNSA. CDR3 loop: CASSLLAGGYEQFF. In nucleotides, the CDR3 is TGTGCCAGCAGCTTATTAGCGGGGGGTTATGAGCAGTTCTTC.

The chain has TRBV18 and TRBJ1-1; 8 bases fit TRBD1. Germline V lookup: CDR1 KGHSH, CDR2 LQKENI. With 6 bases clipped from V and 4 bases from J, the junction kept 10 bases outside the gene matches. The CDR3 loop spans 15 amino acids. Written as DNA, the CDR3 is TGTGCCAGCTCGCCGGACAGGGAGGGACTCACTGAAGCTTTCTTT. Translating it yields CASSPDREGLTEAFF. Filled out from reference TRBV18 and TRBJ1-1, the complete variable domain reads NAGVMQNPRHLVRRRGQEARLRCSPMKGHSHVYWYRQLPEEGLKFMVYLQKENIIDESGMPKERFSAEFPKEGPSILRIQQVVRGDSAAYFCASSPDREGLTEAFFGQGTRLTVV.

DNA of the CDR3: TGCGCCAGCAGCGCCCCCTGGGGCGGCCAAGAGACCCAGTACTTC. Protein product: CASSAPWGGQETQYF. The chain recombines TRBV5-1 with TRBJ2-5, with a tentative D call TRBD1 (5 bases). V was shortened by 4 bases and J by 1 base, with 14 bases between the two germline ends. This CDR3 contains 15 residues. CDR1 and CDR2 (germline): SGHRS, YFSETQ.